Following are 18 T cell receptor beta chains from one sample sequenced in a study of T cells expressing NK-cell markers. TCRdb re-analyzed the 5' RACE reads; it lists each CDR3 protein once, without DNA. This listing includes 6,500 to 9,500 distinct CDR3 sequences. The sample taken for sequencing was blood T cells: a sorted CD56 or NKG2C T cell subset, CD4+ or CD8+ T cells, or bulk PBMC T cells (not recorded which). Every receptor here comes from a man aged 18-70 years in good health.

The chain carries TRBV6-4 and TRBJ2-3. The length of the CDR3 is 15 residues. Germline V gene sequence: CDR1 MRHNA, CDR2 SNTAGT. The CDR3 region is CASSDREGDTDTQYF.

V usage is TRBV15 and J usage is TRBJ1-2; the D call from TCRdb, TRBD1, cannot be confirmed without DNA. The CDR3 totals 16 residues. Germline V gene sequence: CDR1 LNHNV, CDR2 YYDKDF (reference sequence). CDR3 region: CATSRDSPDRVYGYTF.

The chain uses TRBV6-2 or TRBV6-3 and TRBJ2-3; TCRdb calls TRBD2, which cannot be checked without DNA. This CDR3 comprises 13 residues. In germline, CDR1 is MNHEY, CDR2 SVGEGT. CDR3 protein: CASAYSATDTQYF.

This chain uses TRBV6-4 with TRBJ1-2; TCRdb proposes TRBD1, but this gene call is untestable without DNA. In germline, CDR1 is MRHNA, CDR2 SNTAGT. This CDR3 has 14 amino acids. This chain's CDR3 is CASSDSAGGYGYTF.

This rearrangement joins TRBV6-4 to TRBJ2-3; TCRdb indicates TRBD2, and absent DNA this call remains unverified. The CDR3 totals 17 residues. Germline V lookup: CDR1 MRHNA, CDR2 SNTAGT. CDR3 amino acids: CASSDTGLAGGADTQYF.

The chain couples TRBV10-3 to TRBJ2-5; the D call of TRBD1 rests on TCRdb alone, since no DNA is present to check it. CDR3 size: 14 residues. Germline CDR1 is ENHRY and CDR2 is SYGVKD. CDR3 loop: CAIRGTGDVETQYF.

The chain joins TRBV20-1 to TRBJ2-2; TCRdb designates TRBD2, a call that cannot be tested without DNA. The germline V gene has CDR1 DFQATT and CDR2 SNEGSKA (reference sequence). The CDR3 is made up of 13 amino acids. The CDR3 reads CSARALAGGELFF.

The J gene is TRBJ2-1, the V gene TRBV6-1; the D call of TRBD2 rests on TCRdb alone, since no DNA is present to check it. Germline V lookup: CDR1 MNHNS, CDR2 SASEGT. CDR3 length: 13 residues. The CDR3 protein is CASSERTHNEQFF.

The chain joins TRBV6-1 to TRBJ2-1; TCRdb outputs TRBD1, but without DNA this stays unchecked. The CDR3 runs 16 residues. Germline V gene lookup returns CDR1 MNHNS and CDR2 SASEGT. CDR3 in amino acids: CATSSSTGGGGNEQFF.

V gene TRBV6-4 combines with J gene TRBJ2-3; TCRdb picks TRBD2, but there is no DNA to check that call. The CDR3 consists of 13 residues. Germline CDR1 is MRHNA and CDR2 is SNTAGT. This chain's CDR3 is CASSRGEADTQYF.

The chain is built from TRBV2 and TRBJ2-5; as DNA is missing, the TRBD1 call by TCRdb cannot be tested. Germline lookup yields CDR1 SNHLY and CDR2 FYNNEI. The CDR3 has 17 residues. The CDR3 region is CASSRGGQGINRETQYF.

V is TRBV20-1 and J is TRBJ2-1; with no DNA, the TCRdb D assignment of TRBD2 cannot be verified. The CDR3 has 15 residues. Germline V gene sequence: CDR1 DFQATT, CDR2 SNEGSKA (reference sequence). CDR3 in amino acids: CSAREGTSDHNEQFF.

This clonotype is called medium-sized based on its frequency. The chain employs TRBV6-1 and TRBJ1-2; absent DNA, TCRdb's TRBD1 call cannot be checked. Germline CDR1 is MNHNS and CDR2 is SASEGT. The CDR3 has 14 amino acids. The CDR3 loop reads CASSEAGTGYGYTF.

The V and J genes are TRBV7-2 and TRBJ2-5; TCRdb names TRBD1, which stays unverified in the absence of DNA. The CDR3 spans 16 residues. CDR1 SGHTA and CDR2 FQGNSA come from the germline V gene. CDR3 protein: CASSRAPGGGQETQYF.

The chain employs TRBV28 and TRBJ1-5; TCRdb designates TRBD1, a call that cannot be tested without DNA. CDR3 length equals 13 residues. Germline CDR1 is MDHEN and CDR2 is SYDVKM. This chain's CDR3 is CASSSGGNQPQHF.

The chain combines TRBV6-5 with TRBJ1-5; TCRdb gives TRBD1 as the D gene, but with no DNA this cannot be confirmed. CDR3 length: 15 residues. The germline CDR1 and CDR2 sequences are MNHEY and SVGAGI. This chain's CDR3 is CASSWDSSGNQPQHF.

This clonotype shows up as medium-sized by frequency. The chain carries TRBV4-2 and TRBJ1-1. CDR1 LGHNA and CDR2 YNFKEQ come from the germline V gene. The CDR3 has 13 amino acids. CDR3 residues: CASSNTWGTEAFF.

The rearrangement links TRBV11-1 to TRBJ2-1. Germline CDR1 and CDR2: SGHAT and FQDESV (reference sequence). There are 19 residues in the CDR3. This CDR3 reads CASSSTSTATSSTYNEQFF.